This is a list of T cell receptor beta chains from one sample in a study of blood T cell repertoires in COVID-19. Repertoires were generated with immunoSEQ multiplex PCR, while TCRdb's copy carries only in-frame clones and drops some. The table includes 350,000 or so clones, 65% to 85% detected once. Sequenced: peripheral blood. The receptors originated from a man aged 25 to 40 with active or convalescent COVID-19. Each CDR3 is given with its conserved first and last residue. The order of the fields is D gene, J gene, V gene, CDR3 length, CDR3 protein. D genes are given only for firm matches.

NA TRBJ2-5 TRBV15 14 CATSRDRGQETQYF
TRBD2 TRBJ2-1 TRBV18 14 CASSREPRGDRKFF
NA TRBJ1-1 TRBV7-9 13 CASSPRGNTEAFF
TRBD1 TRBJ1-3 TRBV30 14 CAWSTGTGGNTIYF
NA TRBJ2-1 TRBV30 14 CALPSAVTYNEQFF
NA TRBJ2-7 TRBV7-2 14 CASSPLGKGYEQYF
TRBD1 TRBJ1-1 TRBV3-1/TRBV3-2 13 CASPQGDGTEAFF
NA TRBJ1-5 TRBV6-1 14 CASTPAGPPQPQHF
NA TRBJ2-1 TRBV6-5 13 CASRAETYNEQFF
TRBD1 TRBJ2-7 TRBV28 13 CASRRDSTYEQYF
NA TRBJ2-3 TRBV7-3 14 CASSLKGVLDTQYF
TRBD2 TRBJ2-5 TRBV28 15 CASSFWTSGRGTQYF
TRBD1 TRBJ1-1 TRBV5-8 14 CASSPGTDLTEAFF
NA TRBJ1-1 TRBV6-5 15 CASSYSYGQNTEAFF
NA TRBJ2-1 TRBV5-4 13 CASSWRGGYEQFF
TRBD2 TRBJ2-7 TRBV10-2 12 CASTGGSYEQYF
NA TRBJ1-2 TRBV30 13 CAWGFRSMGGYTF
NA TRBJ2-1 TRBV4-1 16 CASSQASRAINNEQFF
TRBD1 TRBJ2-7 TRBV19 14 CASSSQGASYEQYF
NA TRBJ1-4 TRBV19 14 CASSIASGGEKLFF
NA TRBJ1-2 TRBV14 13 CASSQARGAGYTF
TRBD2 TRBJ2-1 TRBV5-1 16 CASSWRLAGEVNEQFF
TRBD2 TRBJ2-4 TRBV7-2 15 CASSGLAGPKNIQYF
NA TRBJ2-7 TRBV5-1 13 CASSFTSLGEQYF
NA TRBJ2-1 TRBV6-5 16 CASSWSHSGSYNEQFF
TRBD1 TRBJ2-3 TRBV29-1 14 CSVYDRGRTDTQYF
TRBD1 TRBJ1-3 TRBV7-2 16 CAVRQGLPISGNTIYF
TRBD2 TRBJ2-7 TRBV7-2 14 CASSPGLAGGEQYF
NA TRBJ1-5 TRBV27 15 CASSLTTYSNQPQHF
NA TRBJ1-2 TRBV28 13 CASSLFRVSGYTF
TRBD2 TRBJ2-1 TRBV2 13 CASSAAGGGEQFF
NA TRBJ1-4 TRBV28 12 CAWGTTNEKLFF
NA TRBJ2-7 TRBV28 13 CASSLTLQYEQYF
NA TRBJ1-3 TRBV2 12 CASTVLSDTIYF
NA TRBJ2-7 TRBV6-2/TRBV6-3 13 CASSYSKRYEQYF
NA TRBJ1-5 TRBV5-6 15 CASTRGGLHSQPQHF
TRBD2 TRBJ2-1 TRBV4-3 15 CASGAGGPPYNEQFF
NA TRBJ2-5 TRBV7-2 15 CASRSRSGRVETQYF
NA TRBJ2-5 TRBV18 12 CASSPVAETQYF
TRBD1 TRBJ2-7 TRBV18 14 CASSRDRGPNEQYF
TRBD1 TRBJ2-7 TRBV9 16 CASSPRGQGTTYEQYF
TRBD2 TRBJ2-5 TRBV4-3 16 CASSPAYSGSRETQYF